The sequence of this T cell receptor beta chain was determined in a study of vaccination effects on CD4 cells after COVID-19. This CDR3 region has 15 residues. Germline CDR1 and CDR2: MNHEY and SMNVEV (reference sequence). The J segment lost 6 bases and the V segment lost 2 bases, leaving 9 bases of the junction unmatched. As concerns this clone: What it binds is not known.

Under the ViraFEST assay, PBMC were stimulated with viral peptide pools so that antigen-specific CD4+ T cells expanded. Sequencing was performed afterwards. With more than nine days of culture completed, CD4+ T cells were isolated. PCR-confirmed SARS-CoV-2 infection occurred in the person between March and December 2020. The repertoire was sequenced with immunoSEQ multiplex PCR; TCRdb's copy has only in-frame clones and lacks some. Here the sample spans about 45,000 clones, around 72% being singletons. Sequencing was performed on CD4+ T cells from PBMCs cultured with a peptide pool, taken before COVID-19 vaccination. The chain links TRBV27 to TRBJ1-2, with 7 bases that match TRBD1. This receptor was taken from a human donor who had a prior SARS-CoV-2 infection. The CDR3 sequence: CASSLLKDRDNGYTF. The CDR3 bases are TGTGCCAGCAGTTTACTAAAAGACAGGGATAATGGCTACACCTTC.